This T cell receptor beta chain was identified in a study of identical twins. Notes on the study in general: In drawing conclusions, the study used cross-sectional statistical analysis and did not follow the same donors.

This clonotype was seen a few times. The antigen is not known. Using its own MiXCR run on the 5' RACE reads, TCRdb lists one record per CDR3 protein. The sample lists 750,000 to 950,000 distinct CDR3 sequences, around an eighth seen once, with around 1.5% in the top ten. The same data also contributed to another study, on yellow fever vaccine responses in identical twins.

Sequences were obtained from PBMCs. The receptor was isolated from a young woman in good health.

The CDR3 DNA is TGTGCCAGCAGGACTTCTATGAACACTGAAGCTTTCTTT. Protein sequence: CASRTSMNTEAFF. The J gene is TRBJ1-1, the V gene TRBV7-9; D gene ambiguous. CDR3 length: 13 amino acids. Germline CDR1 SEHNR, CDR2 FQNEAQ (reference sequence). The V end lost 6 bases, the J end lost 0 bases, and 8 bases lay between the germline ends.